The 14 T cell receptor beta chains in this list originate from one sample, sequenced in a study of T-cell reconstitution after alpha-beta-depleted transplantation in children. Unique molecular identifiers were incorporated into the prepared TCRbeta library. Via MiXCR, TCRdb re-called the PCR reads, giving one row per CDR3 protein. The sample lists some 600,000 distinct CDR3 sequences, over 10% occurring once. The sample in question was PBMCs, mostly from graft donor cells, obtained 360 days after TCRalphabeta/CD19-depleted stem cell transplant. These receptors all come from a male patient aged 10 to 17 who had a stem cell transplant for acute myeloid leukemia, so the T cells may come from the graft donor.

The chain carries TRBV5-1 and TRBJ2-5, with D perhaps TRBD1 (5 bases). Germline lookup yields CDR1 SGHRS and CDR2 YFSETQ. The CDR3 has 16 residues. The ends were cut back, 0 bases at V and 2 bases at J, with 14 bases in the middle. The CDR3: CASSLGSGPWQETQYF. The CDR3 DNA follows: TGCGCCAGCAGCTTGGGGTCAGGGCCATGGCAAGAGACCCAGTACTTC. Full variable domain (missing parts from reference TRBV5-1 and TRBJ2-5): KAGVTQTPRYLIKTRGQQVTLSCSPISGHRSVSWYQQTPGQGLQFLFEYFSETQRNKGNFPGRFSGRQFSNSRSEMNVSTLELGDSALYLCASSLGSGPWQETQYFGPGTRLLVL.

This clonotype was recorded at least ten times. This rearrangement joins TRBV29-1 to TRBJ2-1, with TRBD1 matching over 7 bases. Trimming cost V 3 bases and J 3 bases; bases outside gene matches: 8. Germline CDR1 and CDR2: SQVTM and ANQGSEA. This CDR3 is 15 amino acids long. The DNA of the CDR3 is TGCAGCGTTGAGGGGACAGTCGTGGTCTACAATGAGCAGTTCTTC. Encoded protein: CSVEGTVVVYNEQFF.

This chain joins TRBV29-1 and TRBJ2-7; 7 nucleotides align to TRBD1. V was clipped by 5 bases and J by 7 bases; unmatched bases: 17. Germline loops: CDR1 SQVTM, CDR2 ANQGSEA. The CDR3 contains 15 residues. CDR3 amino acids: CSVSDRATLRGEQYF. In DNA, the CDR3 is TGCAGCGTTTCTGACAGGGCAACTCTACGTGGGGAGCAGTACTTC.

This clonotype was counted ten times or more. CDR3 loop: CASSPGQGDTEAFF. The CDR3, as DNA: TGTGCCAGCAGCCCCGGACAGGGAGACACTGAAGCTTTCTTT. The rearrangement links TRBV11-1 to TRBJ1-1; 8 bases are a match to TRBD1. Germline CDR1 is SGHAT and CDR2 is FQDESV (reference sequence). Germline trimming cut 5 bases from V and 3 bases from J; bases unmatched to any gene: 5. The CDR3 consists of 14 residues.

The chain couples TRBV12-3 or TRBV12-4 to TRBJ2-5; D is unresolved. The CDR3 consists of 13 residues. V lost 6 bases and J lost 0, with 8 bases in between. This chain's CDR3 is CASRITHQETQYF. Here the CDR3 DNA reads TGTGCCAGCAGAATCACTCACCAAGAGACCCAGTACTTC.

The rearrangement joins TRBV9 to TRBJ2-1, with D unresolved. CDR1 is SGDLS and CDR2 is YYNGEE in the germline V gene. The CDR3 contains 13 residues. Trimming stripped 0 bases from V and 2 bases from J, with 3 bases between. The CDR3 loop is CASSVGAYNEQFF. CDR3 bases: TGTGCCAGCAGCGTAGGGGCCTACAATGAGCAGTTCTTC. Full variable domain (outside the CDR3, taken from reference TRBV9 and TRBJ2-1): DSGVTQTPKHLITATGQRVTLRCSPRSGDLSVYWYQQSLDQGLQFLIQYYNGEERAKGNILERFSAQQFPDLHSELNLSSLELGDSALYFCASSVGAYNEQFFGPGTRLTVL.

This rearrangement joins TRBV20-1 to TRBJ2-7; D gene uncertain. CDR3 length: 11 amino acids. Looked up from germline, CDR1 is DFQATT and CDR2 is SNEGSKA (reference sequence). V was shortened by 3 bases and J by 5 bases, with 8 bases between the two germline ends. This CDR3 is CSASQSHEQYF. The CDR3 coding sequence is TGCAGTGCTAGCCAGAGTCACGAGCAGTACTTC.

The table lists this clonotype with a few counts. The genes are TRBV4-2 and TRBJ2-1, with D perhaps matching TRBD1 or TRBD2 (6 bases each). The CDR3 has 16 amino acids. CDR1 is LGHNA and CDR2 is YNFKEQ in the germline V gene. V lost 7 bases to trimming and J lost 1 base, with 17 bases between them. CDR3 residues: CASTFLRGGSYNEQFF. CDR3 nucleotides: TGTGCCAGCACCTTTCTCAGGGGAGGTTCCTACAATGAGCAGTTCTTC.

The chain combines TRBV6-6 with TRBJ2-4; D is undetermined. CDR1 is MNHNY, CDR2 SVGAGI, per germline (reference sequence). Trimming removed 7 bases from V and 5 bases from J, with 9 bases in between. This CDR3 is 12 amino acids long. The CDR3: CASKTVQNIQYF. DNA for the CDR3: TGTGCCAGCAAAACGGTGCAAAACATTCAGTACTTC.

The chain combines TRBV5-1 with TRBJ2-5; 9 nucleotides line up with TRBD2. CDR1 SGHRS and CDR2 YFSETQ come from the germline V gene. The ends lost 1 base at V and 2 bases at J; junction bases unmatched: 6. The CDR3 consists of 16 residues. CDR3 protein: CASSLIAGGPQETQYF. CDR3 sequence (DNA): TGCGCCAGCAGCTTGATTGCGGGAGGGCCTCAAGAGACCCAGTACTTC.

The gene calls are TRBV9 and TRBJ2-5; D is tentatively TRBD1 or TRBD2 (5 bases each). This CDR3 region has 14 residues. CDR1 is SGDLS and CDR2 is YYNGEE in the germline V gene. V was clipped by 1 base and J by 3 bases, with 10 bases between them. The CDR3 nucleotides are TGTGCCAGCAGCGTATCCGGGACCAAAGAGACCCAGTACTTC. Residues: CASSVSGTKETQYF.

The V call is TRBV19, the J call TRBJ2-1, with D possibly called TRBD1 or TRBD2 (6 bases each). The germline CDR1 and CDR2 sequences are LNHDA and SQIVND (reference sequence). This CDR3 spans 15 amino acids. V was cut by 3 bases and J by 5 bases, with 14 bases left in between. CDR3 loop: CASSMWGAKNNEQFF. The CDR3 DNA sequence: TGTGCCAGTAGTATGTGGGGGGCAAAGAACAATGAGCAGTTCTTC.

A few counts support this clonotype. This chain links TRBV6-1 with TRBJ2-4; TRBD2 agrees at 16 bases. The V gene end was trimmed by 7 bases and the J gene end by 0 bases; junction bases not matched to a gene: 3. The V gene's germline CDR1 is MNHNS and CDR2 SASEGT. CDR3 length equals 17 residues. The CDR3 loop is CASMGTSGREAKNIQYF. The CDR3 bases are TGTGCCAGCATGGGGACTAGCGGGAGGGAAGCCAAAAACATTCAGTACTTC.

The gene calls are TRBV12-5 and TRBJ2-1; tentatively, D is TRBD2 (6 bases). The V gene's germline CDR1 is LGHNT and CDR2 FRNRAP. This CDR3 comprises 15 residues. Trimming removed 6 bases from V and 6 bases from J, with 18 bases in between. Here the CDR3 reads CASGLPGSGVNEQFF. The CDR3 coding sequence is TGTGCTAGTGGCCTACCCGGGAGCGGCGTCAATGAGCAGTTCTTC.